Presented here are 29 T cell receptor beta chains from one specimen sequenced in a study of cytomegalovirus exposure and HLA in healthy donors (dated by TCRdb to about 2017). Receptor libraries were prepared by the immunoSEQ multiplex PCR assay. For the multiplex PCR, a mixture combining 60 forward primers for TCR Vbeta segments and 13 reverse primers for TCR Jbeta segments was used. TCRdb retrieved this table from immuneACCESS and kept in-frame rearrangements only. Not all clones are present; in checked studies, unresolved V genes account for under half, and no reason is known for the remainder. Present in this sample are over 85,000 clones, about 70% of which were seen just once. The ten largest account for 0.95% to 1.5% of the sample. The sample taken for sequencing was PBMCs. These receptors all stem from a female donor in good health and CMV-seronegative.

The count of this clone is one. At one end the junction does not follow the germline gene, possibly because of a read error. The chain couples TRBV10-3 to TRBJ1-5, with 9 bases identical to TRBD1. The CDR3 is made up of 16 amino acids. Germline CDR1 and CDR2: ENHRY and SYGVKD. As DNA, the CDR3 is TGTGCCATCAGCGAGTTGGGGGACAGGGGCAATCAGCCCCAGCATTTT. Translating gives CAISELGDRGNQPQHF.

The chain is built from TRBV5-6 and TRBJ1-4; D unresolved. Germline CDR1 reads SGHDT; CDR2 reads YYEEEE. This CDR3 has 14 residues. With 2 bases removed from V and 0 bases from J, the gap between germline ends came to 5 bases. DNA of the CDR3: TGTGCCAGCAGCTTAGACACAACTAATGAAAAACTGTTTTTT. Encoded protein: CASSLDTTNEKLFF.

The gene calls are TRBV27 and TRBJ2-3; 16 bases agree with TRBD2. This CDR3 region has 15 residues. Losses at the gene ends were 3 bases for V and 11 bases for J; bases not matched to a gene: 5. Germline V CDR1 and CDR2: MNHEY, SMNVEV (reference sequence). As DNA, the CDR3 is TGTGCCAGCAGTTTGGGACTAGCGGGGGGGCAAGGGCAGTATTTT. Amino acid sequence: CASSLGLAGGQGQYF.

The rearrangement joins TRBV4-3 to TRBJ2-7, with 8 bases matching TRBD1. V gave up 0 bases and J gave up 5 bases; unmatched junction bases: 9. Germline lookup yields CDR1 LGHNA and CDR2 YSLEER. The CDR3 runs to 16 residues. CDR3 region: CASSQDLTTGVNEQYF. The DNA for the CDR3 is TGCGCCAGCAGCCAAGATCTTACGACAGGGGTTAACGAGCAGTACTTC.

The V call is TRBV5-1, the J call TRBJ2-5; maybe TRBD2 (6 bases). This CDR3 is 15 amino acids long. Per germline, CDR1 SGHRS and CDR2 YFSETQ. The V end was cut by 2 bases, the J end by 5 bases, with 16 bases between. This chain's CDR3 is CASSFFREEWETQYF. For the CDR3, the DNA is TGCGCCAGCAGCTTTTTCAGGGAGGAGTGGGAGACCCAGTACTTC.

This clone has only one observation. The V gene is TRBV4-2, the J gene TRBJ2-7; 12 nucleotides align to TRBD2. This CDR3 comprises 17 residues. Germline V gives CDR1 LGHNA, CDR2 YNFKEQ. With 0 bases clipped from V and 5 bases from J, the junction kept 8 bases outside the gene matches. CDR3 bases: TGTGCCAGCAGCCAAGAAGATAAGACTAGCGGGAGCCACGAGCAGTACTTC. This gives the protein CASSQEDKTSGSHEQYF.

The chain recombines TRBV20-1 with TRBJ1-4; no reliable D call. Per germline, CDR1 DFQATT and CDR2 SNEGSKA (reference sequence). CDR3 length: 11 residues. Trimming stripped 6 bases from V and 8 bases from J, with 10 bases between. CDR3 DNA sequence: TGCAGTGCACCGGAGAACGAAAAACTGTTTTTT. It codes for CSAPENEKLFF.

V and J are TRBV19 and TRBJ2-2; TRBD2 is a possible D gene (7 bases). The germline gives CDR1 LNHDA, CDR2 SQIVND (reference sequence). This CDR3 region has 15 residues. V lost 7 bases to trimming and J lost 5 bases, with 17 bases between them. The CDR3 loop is CASTMGGLGTGELFF. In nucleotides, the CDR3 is TGTGCCAGTACCATGGGGGGGCTGGGTACCGGGGAGCTGTTTTTT.

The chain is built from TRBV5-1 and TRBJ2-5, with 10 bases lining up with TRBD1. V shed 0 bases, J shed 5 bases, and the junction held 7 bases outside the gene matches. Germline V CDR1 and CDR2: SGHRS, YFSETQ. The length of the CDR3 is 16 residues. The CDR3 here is CASSLVGTGAPETQYF. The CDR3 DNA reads TGCGCCAGCAGCTTGGTCGGGACAGGGGCACCGGAGACCCAGTACTTC.

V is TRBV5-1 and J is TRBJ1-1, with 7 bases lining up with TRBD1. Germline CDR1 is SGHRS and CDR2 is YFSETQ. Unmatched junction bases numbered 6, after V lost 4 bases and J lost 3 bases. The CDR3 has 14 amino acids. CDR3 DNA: TGCGCCAGCAGCCCCGGGACAGCAGACACTGAAGCTTTCTTT. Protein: CASSPGTADTEAFF.

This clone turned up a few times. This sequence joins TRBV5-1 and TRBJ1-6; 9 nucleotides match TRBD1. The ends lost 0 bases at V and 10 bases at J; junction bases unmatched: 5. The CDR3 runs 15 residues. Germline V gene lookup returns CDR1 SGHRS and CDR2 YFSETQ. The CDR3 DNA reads TGCGCCAGCAGCTTGGGGGACAGGGTTCGGTCACCCCTCCACTTT. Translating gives CASSLGDRVRSPLHF.

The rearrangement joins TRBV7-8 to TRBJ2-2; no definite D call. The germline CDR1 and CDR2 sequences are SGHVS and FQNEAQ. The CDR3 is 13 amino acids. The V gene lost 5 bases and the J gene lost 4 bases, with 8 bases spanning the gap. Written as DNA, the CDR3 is TGTGCCAGCAGCCCCCTAGGCACCGGGGAGCTGTTTTTT. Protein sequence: CASSPLGTGELFF.

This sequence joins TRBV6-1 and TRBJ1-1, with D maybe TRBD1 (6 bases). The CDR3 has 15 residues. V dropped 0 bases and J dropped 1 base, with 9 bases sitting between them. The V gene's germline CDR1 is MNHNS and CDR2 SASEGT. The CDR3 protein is CASSEAGTTNTEAFF. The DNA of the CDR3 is TGTGCCAGCAGTGAAGCCGGGACAACGAACACTGAAGCTTTCTTT.

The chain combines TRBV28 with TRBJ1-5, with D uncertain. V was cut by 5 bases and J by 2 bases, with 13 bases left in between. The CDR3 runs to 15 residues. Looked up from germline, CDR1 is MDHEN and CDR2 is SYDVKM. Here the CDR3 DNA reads TGTGCCAGCAGTCCGACCCACGGGGGCAATCAGCCCCAGCATTTT. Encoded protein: CASSPTHGGNQPQHF.

In nucleotides, the CDR3 is TGTGCCAGCAGCAACGTAGCGGGAGCAGGCAATGAGCAGTTCTTC. Translating gives CASSNVAGAGNEQFF. The chain joins TRBV6-5 to TRBJ2-1; 9 nucleotides align to TRBD2. From germline, CDR1 is MNHEY and CDR2 SVGAGI. This CDR3 contains 15 residues. V dropped 6 bases and J dropped 6; count of bases not matched to a gene: 9.

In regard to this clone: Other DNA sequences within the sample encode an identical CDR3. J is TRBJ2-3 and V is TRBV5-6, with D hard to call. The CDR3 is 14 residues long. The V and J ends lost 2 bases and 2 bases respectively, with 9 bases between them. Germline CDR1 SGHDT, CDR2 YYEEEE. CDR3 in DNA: TGTGCCAGCAGCTTTTCCGGGTCCACAGATACGCAGTATTTT. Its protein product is CASSFSGSTDTQYF.

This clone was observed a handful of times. The CDR3 sequence: CASSTRENSAFF. The DNA for the CDR3 is TGTGCCAGTAGTACCCGGGAGAATTCAGCTTTCTTT. The chain uses TRBV19 and TRBJ1-1; the D is unclear. V was trimmed by 4 bases and J by 10 bases, leaving 13 bases between them. Germline V gives CDR1 LNHDA, CDR2 SQIVND (reference sequence). The CDR3 is made up of 12 amino acids.

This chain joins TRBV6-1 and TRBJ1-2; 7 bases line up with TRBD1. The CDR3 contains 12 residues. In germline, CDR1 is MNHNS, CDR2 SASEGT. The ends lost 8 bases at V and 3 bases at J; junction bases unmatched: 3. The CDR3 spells CASDRVDYGYTF. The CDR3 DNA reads TGTGCCAGCGACAGGGTTGACTATGGCTACACCTTC.

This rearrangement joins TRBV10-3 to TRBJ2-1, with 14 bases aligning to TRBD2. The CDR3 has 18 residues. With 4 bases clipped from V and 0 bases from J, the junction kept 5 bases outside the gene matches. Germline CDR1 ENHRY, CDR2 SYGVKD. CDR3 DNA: TGTGCCATCAGTGTAACCGGGACTAGCGGGAGCTCCTACAATGAGCAGTTCTTC. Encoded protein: CAISVTGTSGSSYNEQFF.

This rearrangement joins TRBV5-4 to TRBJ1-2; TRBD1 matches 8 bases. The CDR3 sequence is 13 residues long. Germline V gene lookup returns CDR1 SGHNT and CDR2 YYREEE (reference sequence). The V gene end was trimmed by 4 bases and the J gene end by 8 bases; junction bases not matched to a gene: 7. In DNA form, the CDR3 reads TGTGCCAGCAGCATACAGGGGGTAGGAGGCTACACCTTC. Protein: CASSIQGVGGYTF. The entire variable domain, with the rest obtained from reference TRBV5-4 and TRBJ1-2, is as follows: ETGVTQSPTHLIKTRGQQVTLRCSSQSGHNTVSWYQQALGQGPQFIFQYYREEENGRGNFPPRFSGLQFPNYSSELNVNALELDDSALYLCASSIQGVGGYTFGSGTRLTVV.

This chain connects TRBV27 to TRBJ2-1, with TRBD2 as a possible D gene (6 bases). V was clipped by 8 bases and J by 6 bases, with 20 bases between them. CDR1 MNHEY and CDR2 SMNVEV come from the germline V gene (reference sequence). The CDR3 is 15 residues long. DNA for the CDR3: TGTGCCAGCTCCCCGGGGGAGTTTGCCTCCAATGAGCAGTTCTTC. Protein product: CASSPGEFASNEQFF.

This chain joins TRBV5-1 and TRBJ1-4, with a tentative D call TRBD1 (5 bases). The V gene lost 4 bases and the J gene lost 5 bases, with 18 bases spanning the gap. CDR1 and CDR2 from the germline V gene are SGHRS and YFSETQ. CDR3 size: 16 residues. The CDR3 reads CASSPGGGGENEKLFF. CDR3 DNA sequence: TGCGCCAGCAGCCCAGGCGGGGGAGGGGAAAATGAAAAACTGTTTTTT.

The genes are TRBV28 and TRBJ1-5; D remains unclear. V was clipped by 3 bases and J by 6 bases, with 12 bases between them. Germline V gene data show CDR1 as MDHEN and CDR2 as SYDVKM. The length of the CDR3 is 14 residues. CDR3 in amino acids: CASSLVSPGQPQHF. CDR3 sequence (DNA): TGTGCCAGCAGTTTGGTGTCTCCAGGTCAGCCCCAGCATTTT.

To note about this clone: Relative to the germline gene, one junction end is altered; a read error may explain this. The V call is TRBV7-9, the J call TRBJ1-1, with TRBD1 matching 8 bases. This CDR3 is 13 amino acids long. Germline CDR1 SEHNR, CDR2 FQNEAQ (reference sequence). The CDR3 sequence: CSSKKTGDTEAFF. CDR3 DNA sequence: TGTTCCAGCAAAAAGACAGGGGACACTGAAGCTTTCTTT.

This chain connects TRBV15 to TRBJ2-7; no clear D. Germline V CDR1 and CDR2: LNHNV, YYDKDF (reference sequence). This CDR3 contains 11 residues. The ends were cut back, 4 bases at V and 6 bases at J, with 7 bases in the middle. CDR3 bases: TGTGCCACCAGCATTTCAGGCGAGCAGTACTTC. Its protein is CATSISGEQYF. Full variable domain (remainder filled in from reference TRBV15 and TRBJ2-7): DAMVIQNPRYQVTQFGKPVTLSCSQTLNHNVMYWYQQKSSQAPKLLFHYYDKDFNNEADTPDNFQSRRPNTSFCFLDIRSPGLGDTAMYLCATSISGEQYFGPGTRLTVT.

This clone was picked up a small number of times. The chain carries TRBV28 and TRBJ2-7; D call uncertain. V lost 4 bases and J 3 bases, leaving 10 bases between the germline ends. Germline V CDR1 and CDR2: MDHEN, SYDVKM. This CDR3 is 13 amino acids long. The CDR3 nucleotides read TGTGCCAGCAGTTCTGGGCCGCTCTACGAGCAGTACTTC. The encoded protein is CASSSGPLYEQYF.

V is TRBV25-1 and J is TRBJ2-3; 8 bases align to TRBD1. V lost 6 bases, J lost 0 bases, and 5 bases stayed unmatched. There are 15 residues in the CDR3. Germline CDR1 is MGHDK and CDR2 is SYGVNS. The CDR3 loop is CASRVTGASTDTQYF. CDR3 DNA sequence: TGTGCCAGCAGGGTGACAGGGGCAAGCACAGATACGCAGTATTTT.

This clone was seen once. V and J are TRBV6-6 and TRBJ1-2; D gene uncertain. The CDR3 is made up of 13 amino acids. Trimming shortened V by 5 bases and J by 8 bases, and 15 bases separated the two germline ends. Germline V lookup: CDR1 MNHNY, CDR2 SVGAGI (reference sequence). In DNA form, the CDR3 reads TGTGCCAGCAGTCCAGGTGGTTCGGGGGGCTACACCTTC. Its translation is CASSPGGSGGYTF.

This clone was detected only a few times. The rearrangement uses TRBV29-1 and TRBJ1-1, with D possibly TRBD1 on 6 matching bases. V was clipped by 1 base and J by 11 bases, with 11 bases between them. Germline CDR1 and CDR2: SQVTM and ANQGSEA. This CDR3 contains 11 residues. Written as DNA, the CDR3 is TGCAGCGTTGAAGGGGGGCTAGGCGCTTTCTTT. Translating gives CSVEGGLGAFF.